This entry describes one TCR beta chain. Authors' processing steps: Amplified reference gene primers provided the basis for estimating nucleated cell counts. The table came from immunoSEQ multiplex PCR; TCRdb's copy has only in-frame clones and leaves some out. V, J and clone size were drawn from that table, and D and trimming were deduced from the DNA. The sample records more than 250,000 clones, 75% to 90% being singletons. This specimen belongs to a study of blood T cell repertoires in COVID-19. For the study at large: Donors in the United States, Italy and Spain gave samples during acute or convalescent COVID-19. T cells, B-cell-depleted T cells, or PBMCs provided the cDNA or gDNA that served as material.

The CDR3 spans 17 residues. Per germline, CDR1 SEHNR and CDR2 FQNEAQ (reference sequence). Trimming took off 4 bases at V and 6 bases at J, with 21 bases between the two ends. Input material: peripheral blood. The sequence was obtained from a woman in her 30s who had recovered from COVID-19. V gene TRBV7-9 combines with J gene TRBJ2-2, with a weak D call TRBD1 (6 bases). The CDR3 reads CASSSLTGTLKAGELFF. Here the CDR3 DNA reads TGTGCCAGCAGCTCCCTGACGGGGACACTGAAGGCCGGGGAGCTGTTTTTT. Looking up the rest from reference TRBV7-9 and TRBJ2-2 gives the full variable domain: DTGVSQNPRHKITKRGQNVTFRCDPISEHNRLYWYRQTLGQGPEFLTYFQNEAQLEKSRLLSDRFSAERPKGSFSTLEIQRTEQGDSAMYLCASSSLTGTLKAGELFFGEGSRLTVL.